A single sample gave rise to the 8 T cell receptor beta chains below, sequenced in a study of blood T cell repertoires in COVID-19. Some clones are missing from TCRdb's copy, which holds only in-frame ones; the method was immunoSEQ multiplex PCR. This sample has more than 150,000 clones, with 85% to 95% found just once. The sample consisted of peripheral blood. The receptors were sampled from a man aged 45 to 65 with acute or convalescent COVID-19.

This clone has a handful of counts. The sample holds other DNA sequences that translate to the same CDR3. The V call is TRBV4-1, the J call TRBJ2-1; TRBD2 matches at 9 bases. Looked up from germline, CDR1 is MGHRA and CDR2 is YSYEKL. The V segment lost 1 base and the J segment 5 bases; nucleotides outside the gene matches: 6. CDR3 size: 16 residues. The CDR3 nucleotides are TGCGCCAGCAGCCAAGGGAGGACTAGCGCCGACAATGAGCAGTTCTTC. As protein: CASSQGRTSADNEQFF.

This chain uses TRBV2 with TRBJ2-3; 10 bases fit TRBD2. CDR1 is SNHLY, CDR2 FYNNEI, per germline. Trimming cost V 6 bases and J 4 bases; bases outside gene matches: 10. The CDR3 is 16 residues long. This CDR3 is CASRARSGRAPDTQYF. CDR3 nucleotides: TGTGCCAGCAGGGCCCGAAGCGGGAGGGCCCCAGATACGCAGTATTTT.

The genes are TRBV12-5 and TRBJ2-1; the match to TRBD2 covers 11 bases. With V trimmed by 1 base and J by 4 bases, 6 bases remained unmatched. The CDR3 is 17 amino acids. Germline V gene sequence: CDR1 LGHNT, CDR2 FRNRAP. The CDR3 loop reads CASGLAYTSGGYNEQFF. In DNA form, the CDR3 reads TGTGCTAGTGGTTTGGCCTACACTAGCGGGGGATACAATGAGCAGTTCTTC.

The genes are TRBV6-2 or TRBV6-3 and TRBJ2-1; 7 bases are shared with TRBD1. CDR3 length: 15 amino acids. J gave up 8 bases and V 5 bases, and 12 bases lay outside the gene matches. Germline V lookup: CDR1 MNHEY, CDR2 SVGEGT. CDR3 residues: CASSPRTGNRDEQFF. Written as DNA, the CDR3 is TGTGCCAGCAGTCCCCGGACAGGAAATAGGGATGAGCAGTTCTTC.

This chain links TRBV5-1 with TRBJ1-1; 7 bases line up with TRBD1. The length of the CDR3 is 16 residues. After removal of 0 bases from V and 2 bases from J, the junction contained 7 bases not matched to a gene. Germline V gives CDR1 SGHRS, CDR2 YFSETQ. The DNA of the CDR3 is TGCGCCAGCAGCTTGGACCCCAGGGGGTTTAACACTGAAGCTTTCTTT. This encodes CASSLDPRGFNTEAFF.

The rearrangement joins TRBV19 to TRBJ1-5; 8 nucleotides match TRBD1. CDR1 and CDR2 from the germline V gene are LNHDA and SQIVND (reference sequence). The CDR3 is 17 residues long. V gave up 3 bases and J gave up 3 bases; unmatched junction bases: 10. CDR3 in amino acids: CASSIRFDRGNNQPQHF. For the CDR3, the DNA is TGTGCCAGTAGTATTAGGTTCGACAGGGGAAACAATCAGCCCCAGCATTTT.

The chain carries TRBV3-1 (or the pseudogene TRBV3-2) and TRBJ2-5, with 7 bases aligning to TRBD2. The CDR3 contains 18 residues. The germline CDR1 and CDR2 sequences are LGHDT and YNNKEL (reference sequence). The ends lost 1 base at V and 1 base at J; junction bases unmatched: 12. CDR3 loop: CASSQGRRETPIQETQYF. DNA of the CDR3: TGTGCCAGCAGCCAAGGGCGGCGGGAGACCCCTATCCAAGAGACCCAGTACTTC.

This clone has a handful of counts. Other DNA sequences in this specimen translate into the identical CDR3. The chain combines TRBV19 with TRBJ1-2, with TRBD1 matching over 7 bases. This CDR3 has 14 residues. Trimming removed 3 bases from V and 3 bases from J; junction bases left unmatched: 4. Germline CDR1 LNHDA, CDR2 SQIVND (reference sequence). In DNA, the CDR3 is TGTGCCAGTAGTATCGACAGGGCCGACTATGGCTACACCTTC. Amino acids: CASSIDRADYGYTF.